The clone carrying this TCR beta chain was found many times. Its target is not known. From germline, CDR1 is SQVTM and CDR2 ANQGSEA. Trimming stripped 4 bases from V and 4 bases from J, with 2 bases between. This CDR3 spans 11 amino acids. The data stem from a study of Graves' ophthalmopathy and Graves' hyperthyroidism. RNA transcripts were the template, and TCR beta CDR3 regions were amplified from them. The workflow started with a first-round RT-PCR run with HTBI primers and then moved on to a second-round multiplex PCR. TCRdb used MiXCR to reprocess the multiplex PCR reads, holding one entry per CDR3 protein. The sample has 900,000 to 1,200,000 distinct CDR3 sequences; around a third are singletons. The hyperthyroidism patients, aged 18 to 65, had been newly diagnosed, with under 2 months' duration. The study, taken as a whole, reports: Among thyroid clonotypes expanded above 0.001 frequency, most also appeared in blood. Ophthalmopathy versus stable hyperthyroidism: 13-signature model gave less than 90% sensitivity, 81.08% specificity.

The rearrangement uses TRBV29-1 and TRBJ2-6; no clear D. The sample consisted of peripheral blood or thyroid tissue (not recorded which). This receptor was obtained from an adult man with Graves' hyperthyroidism. The CDR3 nucleotides are TGCAGCGTTGCAGGGGCCAACGTCCTGACTTTC. It is translated as CSVAGANVLTF.